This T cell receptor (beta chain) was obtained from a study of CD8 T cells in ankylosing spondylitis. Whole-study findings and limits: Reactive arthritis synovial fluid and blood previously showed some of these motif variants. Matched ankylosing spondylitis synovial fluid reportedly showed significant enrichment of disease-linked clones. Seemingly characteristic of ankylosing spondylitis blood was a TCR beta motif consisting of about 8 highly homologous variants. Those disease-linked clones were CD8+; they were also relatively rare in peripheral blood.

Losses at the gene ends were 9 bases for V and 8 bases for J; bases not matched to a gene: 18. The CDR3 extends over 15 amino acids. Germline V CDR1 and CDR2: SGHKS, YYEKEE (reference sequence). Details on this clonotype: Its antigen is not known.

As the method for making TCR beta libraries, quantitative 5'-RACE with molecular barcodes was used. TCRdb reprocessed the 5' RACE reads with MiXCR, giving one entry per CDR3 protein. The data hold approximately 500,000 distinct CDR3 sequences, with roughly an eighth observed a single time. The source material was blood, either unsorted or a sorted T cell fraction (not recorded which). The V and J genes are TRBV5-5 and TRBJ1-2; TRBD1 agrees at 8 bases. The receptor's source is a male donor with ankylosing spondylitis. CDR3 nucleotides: TGTGCCACAAGTCTACTCATGCAGGGGGCTAAAGGCTACACCTTC. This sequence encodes CATSLLMQGAKGYTF. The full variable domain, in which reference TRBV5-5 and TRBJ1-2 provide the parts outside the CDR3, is DAGVTQSPTHLIKTRGQQVTLRCSPISGHKSVSWYQQVLGQGPQFIFQYYEKEERGRGNFPDRFSARQFPNYSSELNVNALLLGDSALYLCATSLLMQGAKGYTFGSGTRLTVV.